The clone carrying this T cell receptor (beta chain) was picked up a small number of times. Germline V gene sequence: CDR1 MNHEY, CDR2 SMNVEV (reference sequence). With 8 bases clipped from V and 4 bases from J, the junction kept 10 bases outside the gene matches. CDR3 size: 16 residues. The sample belongs to a study of blood T cell repertoires in COVID-19. Turning to the study itself: Samples representing acute and convalescent COVID-19 were sourced from the United States, Italy and Spain. Sources were T cells, B-cell-depleted T cells, or PBMCs; the material itself was cDNA or gDNA.

Original data processing: Scientists estimated how many nucleated cells there were by amplifying reference gene primers. Measured with immunoSEQ multiplex PCR; TCRdb has only the in-frame clones, and not every one. That table furnishes V, J and clone size, whereas the DNA furnished D and trimming. The sample holds around 100,000 clones, roughly nine tenths seen once. Sample: peripheral blood. The source of this sequence is an elderly woman with acute or convalescent COVID-19. This chain connects TRBV27 to TRBJ2-1; 11 nucleotides align to TRBD1. The CDR3: CASRPSGQGAYNEQFF. CDR3 coding DNA: TGTGCCAGCCGCCCCTCCGGACAGGGGGCTTACAATGAGCAGTTCTTC.